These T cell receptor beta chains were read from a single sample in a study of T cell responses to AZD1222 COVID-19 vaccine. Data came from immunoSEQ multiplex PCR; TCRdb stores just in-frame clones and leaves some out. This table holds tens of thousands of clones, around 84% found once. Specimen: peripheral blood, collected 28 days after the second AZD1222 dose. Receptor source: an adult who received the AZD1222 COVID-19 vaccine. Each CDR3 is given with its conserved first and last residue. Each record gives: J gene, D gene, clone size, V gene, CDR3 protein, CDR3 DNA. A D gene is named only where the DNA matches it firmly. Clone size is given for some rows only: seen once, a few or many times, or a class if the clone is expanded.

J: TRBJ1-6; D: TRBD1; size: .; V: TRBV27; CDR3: CASSRDRSGSPLHF; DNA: TGTGCCAGCAGTCGGGACAGAAGCGGTTCACCCCTCCACTTT
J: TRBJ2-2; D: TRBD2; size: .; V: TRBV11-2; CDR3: CASSSGLAGSGELFF; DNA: TGTGCCAGCAGTTCGGGCCTAGCGGGATCCGGGGAGCTGTTTTTT
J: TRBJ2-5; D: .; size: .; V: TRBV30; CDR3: CAWSVLRWETQYF; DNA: TGTGCCTGGAGTGTCTTGCGGTGGGAGACCCAGTACTTC
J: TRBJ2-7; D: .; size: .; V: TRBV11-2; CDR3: CASSLTSGPYEQYF; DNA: TGTGCCAGCAGCTTAACAAGCGGTCCCTACGAGCAGTACTTC
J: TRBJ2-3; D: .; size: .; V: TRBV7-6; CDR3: CASSLGGRIGDTQYF; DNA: TGTGCCAGCAGCTTAGGTGGACGCATAGGAGATACGCAGTATTTT
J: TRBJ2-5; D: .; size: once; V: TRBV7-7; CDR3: CASSPTGVPQETQYF; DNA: TGTGCCAGCAGCCCAACCGGAGTTCCCCAAGAGACCCAGTACTTC
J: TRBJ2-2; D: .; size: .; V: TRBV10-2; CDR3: CASSELAGFTGELFF; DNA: TGCGCCAGCAGTGAGTTGGCGGGGTTCACCGGGGAGCTGTTTTTT
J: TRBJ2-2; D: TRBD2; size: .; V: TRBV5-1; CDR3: CASGRTSGRAGTGELFF; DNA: TGCGCCAGCGGTAGGACTAGCGGGAGGGCCGGGACCGGGGAGCTGTTTTTT
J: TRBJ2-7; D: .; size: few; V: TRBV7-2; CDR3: CASSLDLGSYEQYF; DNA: TGTGCCAGCAGTTTGGACTTGGGGTCCTACGAGCAGTACTTC
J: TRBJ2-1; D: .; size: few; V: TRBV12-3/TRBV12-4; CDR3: CASSLRGNNEQFF; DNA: TGTGCCAGCAGTTTGCGGGGCAACAATGAGCAGTTCTTC
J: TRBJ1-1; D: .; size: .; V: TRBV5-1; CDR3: CASSLVRVDTEAFF; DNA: TGCGCCAGCAGCTTGGTAAGGGTGGACACTGAAGCTTTCTTT
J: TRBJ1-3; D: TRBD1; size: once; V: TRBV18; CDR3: CASSPGQGRENTIYF; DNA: TGTGCCAGCTCACCTGGACAGGGAAGAGAAAACACCATATATTTT
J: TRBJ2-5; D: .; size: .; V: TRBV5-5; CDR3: CASSLLPDSRQETQYF; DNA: TGTGCCAGCAGCCTCCTACCGGACAGTCGACAAGAGACCCAGTACTTC
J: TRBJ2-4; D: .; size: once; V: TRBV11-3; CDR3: CASSSGGGQNIQYF; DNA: TGTGCCAGCAGTAGTGGCGGGGGCCAAAACATTCAGTACTTC
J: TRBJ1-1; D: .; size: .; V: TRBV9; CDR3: CASSVATNTEAFF; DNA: TGTGCCAGCAGCGTAGCCACGAACACTGAAGCTTTCTTT
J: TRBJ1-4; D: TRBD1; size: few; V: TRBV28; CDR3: CASTLRQGDEKLFF; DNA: TGTGCCAGCACCCTTCGGCAGGGGGATGAAAAACTGTTTTTT
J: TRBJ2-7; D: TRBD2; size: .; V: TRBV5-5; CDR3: CASSLFTSGYYEQYF; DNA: TGTGCCAGCAGCTTGTTTACTAGCGGCTACTACGAGCAGTACTTC
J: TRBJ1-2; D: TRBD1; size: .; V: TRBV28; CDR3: CASRSGGYGYTF; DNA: TGTGCCAGCCGATCAGGGGGTTATGGCTACACCTTC
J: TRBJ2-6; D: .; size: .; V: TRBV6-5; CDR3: CASSYQQTGANVLTF; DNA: TGTGCCAGCAGTTACCAACAAACTGGGGCCAACGTCCTGACTTTC
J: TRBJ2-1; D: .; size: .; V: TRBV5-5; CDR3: CASSLRWDRVYNEQFF; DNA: TGTGCCAGCAGCTTGCGCTGGGACCGAGTCTACAATGAGCAGTTCTTC
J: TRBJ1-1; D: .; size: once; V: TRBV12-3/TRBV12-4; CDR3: CASSVWGTEAFF; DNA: TGTGCCAGCAGTGTCTGGGGAACTGAAGCTTTCTTT
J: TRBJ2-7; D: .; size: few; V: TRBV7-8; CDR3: CASSLAVGALYEQYF; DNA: TGTGCCAGCAGCTTAGCGGTGGGGGCTCTGTACGAGCAGTACTTC